This record concerns one T cell receptor beta chain sequence. The antigen remains undetermined. The PCR was carried out with 60 Vbeta primers and 13 Jbeta primers. TCRdb's copy holds only in-frame clones and misses some; the assay was immunoSEQ multiplex PCR. In all, the sample yields 70,000 or so clones. This record comes from a study of cytomegalovirus exposure and HLA in healthy donors. Study outcomes and limitations: Most of the TCR beta V segments (in an earlier analysis) were productive either about 90% or about 30% of the time. It was reportedly the case that the classifier diagnosed cytomegalovirus status with high specificity and sensitivity. By HLA locus, TCR association rates varied in a later analysis, with DRB1 showing the most and HLA-C the fewest.

Trimming removed 0 bases at V and 5 bases at J, with 14 bases between. The V gene's germline CDR1 is MGHDK and CDR2 SYGVNS. The CDR3 totals 15 residues. The source is a female donor in good health and CMV-seropositive. V is TRBV25-1 and J is TRBJ2-7; D is perhaps TRBD2 (6 bases). The specimen was PBMCs. As DNA, the CDR3 is TGTGCCAGCAGTGAATACGGGGGTGTGGCCCACGAGCAGTACTTC. Translation: CASSEYGGVAHEQYF.